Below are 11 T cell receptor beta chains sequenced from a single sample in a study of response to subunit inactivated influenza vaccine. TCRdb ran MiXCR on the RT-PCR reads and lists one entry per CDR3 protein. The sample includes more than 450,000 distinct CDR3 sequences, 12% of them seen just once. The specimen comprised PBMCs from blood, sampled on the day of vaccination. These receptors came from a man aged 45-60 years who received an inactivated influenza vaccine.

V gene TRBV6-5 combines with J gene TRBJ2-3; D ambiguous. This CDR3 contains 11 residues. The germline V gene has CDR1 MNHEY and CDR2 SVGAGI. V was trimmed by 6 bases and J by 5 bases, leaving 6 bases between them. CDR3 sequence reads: CASRTLDTQYF. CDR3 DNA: TGTGCCAGCAGAACACTAGATACGCAGTATTTT.

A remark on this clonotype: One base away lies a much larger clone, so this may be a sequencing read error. CDR3 nucleotide sequence: TGTGCCACCTCTAGGACTAGCGGGAGTAATGAGCAGTTCTTC. As protein: CATSRTSGSNEQFF. The chain has TRBV24-1 and TRBJ2-1, with 13 bases lining up with TRBD2. The V segment lost 9 bases and the J segment 7 bases; nucleotides outside the gene matches: 5. This CDR3 region has 14 residues. Germline V gene sequence: CDR1 KGHDR, CDR2 SFDVKD.

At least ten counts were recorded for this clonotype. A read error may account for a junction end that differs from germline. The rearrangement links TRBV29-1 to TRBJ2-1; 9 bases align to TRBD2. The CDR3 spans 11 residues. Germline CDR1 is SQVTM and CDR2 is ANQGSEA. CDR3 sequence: CSVEGSRTSVF. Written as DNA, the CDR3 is TGCAGCGTTGAAGGTAGCAGGACTAGCGTCTTC.

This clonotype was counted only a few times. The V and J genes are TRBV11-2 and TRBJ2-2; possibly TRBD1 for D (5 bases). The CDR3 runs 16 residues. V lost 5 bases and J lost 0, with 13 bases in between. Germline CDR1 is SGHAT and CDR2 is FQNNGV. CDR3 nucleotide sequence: TGTGCCAGCAGCCCCAGGGCGCTGGCGAACACCGGGGAGCTGTTTTTT. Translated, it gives CASSPRALANTGELFF. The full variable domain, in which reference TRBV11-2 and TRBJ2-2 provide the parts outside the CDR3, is EAGVAQSPRYKIIEKRQSVAFWCNPISGHATLYWYQQILGQGPKLLIQFQNNGVVDDSQLPKDRFSAERLKGVDSTLKIQPAKLEDSAVYLCASSPRALANTGELFFGEGSRLTVL.

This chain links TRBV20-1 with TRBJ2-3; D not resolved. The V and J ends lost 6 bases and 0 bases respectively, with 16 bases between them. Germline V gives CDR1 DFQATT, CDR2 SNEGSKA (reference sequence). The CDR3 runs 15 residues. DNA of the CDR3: TGCAGTGCCGCCCCGGCTAGGCCTAGCACAGATACGCAGTATTTT. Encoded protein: CSAAPARPSTDTQYF.

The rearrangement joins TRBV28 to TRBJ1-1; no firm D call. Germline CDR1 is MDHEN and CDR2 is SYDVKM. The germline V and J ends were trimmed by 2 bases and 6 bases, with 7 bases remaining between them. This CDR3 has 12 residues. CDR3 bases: TGTGCCAGCAGTTTAACGGTGGCTGAAGCTTTCTTT. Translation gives CASSLTVAEAFF.

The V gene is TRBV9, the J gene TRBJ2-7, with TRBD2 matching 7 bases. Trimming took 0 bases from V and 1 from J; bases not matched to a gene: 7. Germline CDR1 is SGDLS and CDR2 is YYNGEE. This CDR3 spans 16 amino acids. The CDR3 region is CASSVGGGSGSYEQYF. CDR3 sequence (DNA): TGTGCCAGCAGCGTAGGGGGCGGGAGTGGGTCCTACGAGCAGTACTTC.

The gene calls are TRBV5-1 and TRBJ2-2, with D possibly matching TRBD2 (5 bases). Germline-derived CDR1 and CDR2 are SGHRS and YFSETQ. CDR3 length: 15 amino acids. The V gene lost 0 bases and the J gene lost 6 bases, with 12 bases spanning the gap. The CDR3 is CASSLARGWSGELFF. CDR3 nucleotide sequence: TGCGCCAGCAGCTTGGCTCGGGGTTGGTCCGGGGAGCTGTTTTTT.

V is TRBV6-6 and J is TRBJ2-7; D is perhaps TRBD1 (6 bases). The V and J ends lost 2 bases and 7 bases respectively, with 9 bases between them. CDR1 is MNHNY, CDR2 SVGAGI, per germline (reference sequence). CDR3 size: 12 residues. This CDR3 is CASSYVRGEQYF. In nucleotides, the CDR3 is TGTGCCAGCAGTTACGTCAGGGGAGAGCAGTACTTC.

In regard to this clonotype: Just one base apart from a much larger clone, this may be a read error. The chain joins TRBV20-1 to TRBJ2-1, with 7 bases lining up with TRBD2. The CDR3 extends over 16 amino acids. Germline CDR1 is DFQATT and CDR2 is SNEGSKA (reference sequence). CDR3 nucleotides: TGCGGTGCTAACCGTGTCGGGCGGGGGAACTACAATGAGCAGTTCTTC. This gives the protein CGANRVGRGNYNEQFF.

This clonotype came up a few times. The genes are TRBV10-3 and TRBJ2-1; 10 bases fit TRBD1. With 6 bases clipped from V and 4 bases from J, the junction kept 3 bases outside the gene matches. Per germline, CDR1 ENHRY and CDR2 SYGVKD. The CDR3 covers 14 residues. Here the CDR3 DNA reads TGTGCCATCAGCCCGGGACAGGGGTACAATGAGCAGTTCTTC. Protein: CAISPGQGYNEQFF.